The 32 T cell receptor beta chains presented below share a single source sample, sequenced in a study of cytomegalovirus exposure and HLA in healthy donors (dated by TCRdb to the late 2010s). Library prep was done by the immunoSEQ multiplex PCR assay. For the multiplex PCR, a mixture combining 60 forward primers for TCR Vbeta segments and 13 reverse primers for TCR Jbeta segments was used. Held by TCRdb, this immuneACCESS table contains in-frame sequences only and omits some clones. Under half of the omission traces to an unresolved V gene where checked; the cause of the rest is unknown. The sample contains roughly 100,000 clones, roughly three quarters of them found a single time. Approximately 5.1% of the sample is taken by the ten largest. Sequencing used PBMCs. These receptors all come from a male donor in good health and CMV-seronegative.

This chain links TRBV5-1 with TRBJ2-3; 7 bases align to TRBD2. The germline V gene has CDR1 SGHRS and CDR2 YFSETQ. The CDR3 runs to 16 residues. V shed 4 bases, J shed 2 bases, and the junction held 10 bases outside the gene matches. The CDR3 reads CASSPPSGLATDTQYF. The CDR3 DNA follows: TGCGCCAGCAGCCCCCCTAGCGGTCTTGCCACAGATACGCAGTATTTT.

V and J are TRBV5-1 and TRBJ1-1; 11 bases map to TRBD1. Per germline, CDR1 SGHRS and CDR2 YFSETQ. With V trimmed by 4 bases and J by 0 bases, 5 bases remained unmatched. The CDR3 consists of 16 residues. The CDR3: CASSPGTGGLNTEAFF. The CDR3 DNA reads TGCGCCAGCAGCCCAGGGACAGGGGGTCTGAACACTGAAGCTTTCTTT.

The gene calls are TRBV7-8 and TRBJ1-1; unclear D gene. V was clipped by 4 bases and J by 6 bases, with 15 bases between them. CDR1 and CDR2 from the germline V gene are SGHVS and FQNEAQ. This CDR3 has 14 amino acids. CDR3 residues: CASSSMGREAEAFF. CDR3 nucleotides: TGTGCCAGCAGCTCCATGGGGAGGGAGGCTGAAGCTTTCTTT.

The chain has TRBV6-1 and TRBJ2-2; a possible D gene is TRBD1 (6 bases). Trimming took off 5 bases at V and 2 bases at J, with 9 bases between the two ends. The CDR3 loop spans 14 amino acids. CDR1 is MNHNS, CDR2 SASEGT, per germline. CDR3 sequence: CASSKDRNTGELFF. CDR3 nucleotides: TGTGCCAGCAGTAAGGACAGAAACACCGGGGAGCTGTTTTTT.

V usage is TRBV4-2 and J usage is TRBJ2-7; D is perhaps TRBD2 (6 bases). V gave up 0 bases and J gave up 2 bases, with 14 bases separating them. This CDR3 region has 16 residues. Germline loops: CDR1 LGHNA, CDR2 YNFKEQ. The CDR3, as DNA: TGTGCCAGCAGCCAAGATTTGGCTAGCGAGACCTACGAGCAGTACTTC. Translation: CASSQDLASETYEQYF.

This clone was recorded once. This chain uses TRBV27 with TRBJ1-5, with 8 positions matching TRBD1. The germline gives CDR1 MNHEY, CDR2 SMNVEV (reference sequence). The V segment lost 8 bases and the J segment 4 bases; nucleotides outside the gene matches: 10. The CDR3 totals 15 residues. The CDR3 region is CASLPRGQGNQPQHF. In DNA form, the CDR3 reads TGTGCCAGCCTTCCCAGAGGACAGGGTAATCAGCCCCAGCATTTT.

The chain joins TRBV19 to TRBJ2-3; 7 bases are a match to TRBD1. CDR1 LNHDA and CDR2 SQIVND come from the germline V gene (reference sequence). V lost 4 bases, J lost 2 bases, and 6 bases stayed unmatched. The length of the CDR3 is 15 residues. As DNA, the CDR3 is TGTGCCAGTAGTAGGGACAGACCGGACACAGATACGCAGTATTTT. Translated: CASSRDRPDTDTQYF.

The chain links TRBV11-2 to TRBJ2-1, with TRBD2 identical over 10 bases. The germline gives CDR1 SGHAT, CDR2 FQNNGV. The CDR3 has 16 amino acids. Unmatched junction bases numbered 7, after V lost 1 base and J lost 7 bases. As DNA, the CDR3 is TGTGCCAGCAGCTTAGTGCCTAGCGGGAGCTGGAATGAGCAGTTCTTC. Residues: CASSLVPSGSWNEQFF. Supplemented by reference TRBV11-2 and TRBJ2-1, the full variable domain reads EAGVAQSPRYKIIEKRQSVAFWCNPISGHATLYWYQQILGQGPKLLIQFQNNGVVDDSQLPKDRFSAERLKGVDSTLKIQPAKLEDSAVYLCASSLVPSGSWNEQFFGPGTRLTVL.

V gene TRBV2 combines with J gene TRBJ2-2, with D possibly TRBD1 on 5 matching bases. Germline lookup yields CDR1 SNHLY and CDR2 FYNNEI. The CDR3 contains 14 residues. V was pared by 5 bases and J by 0 bases, with 7 bases between. As DNA, the CDR3 is TGTGCCAGCAGTCCCAGGGCGAACACCGGGGAGCTGTTTTTT. The encoded protein is CASSPRANTGELFF.

The V and J genes are TRBV7-9 and TRBJ2-1, with D tentatively TRBD2 (6 bases). The CDR3 has 13 amino acids. The V end was cut by 6 bases, the J end by 7 bases, with 13 bases between. The germline gives CDR1 SEHNR, CDR2 FQNEAQ (reference sequence). The CDR3 region has the DNA TGTGCCAGCAGTGGACTACCCTGGAATGAGCAGTTCTTC. Translating it yields CASSGLPWNEQFF.

This rearrangement joins TRBV27 to TRBJ2-2; D uncertain. V was pared by 3 bases and J by 2 bases, with 7 bases between. Germline CDR1 is MNHEY and CDR2 is SMNVEV (reference sequence). The length of the CDR3 is 14 residues. The CDR3 DNA follows: TGTGCCAGCAGTTTTGGCGGCAACACCGGGGAGCTGTTTTTT. Translated: CASSFGGNTGELFF.

This clone showed up just a few times. V usage is TRBV30 and J usage is TRBJ1-4; tentatively, D is TRBD1 (5 bases). The CDR3 has 16 amino acids. Trimming cost V 0 bases and J 4 bases, with 15 bases left between them. Germline V gene data show CDR1 as GTSNPN and CDR2 as SVGIG (reference sequence). The CDR3 loop reads CAWSVLGAGLNEKLFF. The CDR3 DNA reads as TGTGCCTGGAGTGTACTTGGGGCAGGCCTTAATGAAAAACTGTTTTTT.

The rearrangement joins TRBV6-5 to TRBJ2-7; 7 nucleotides align to TRBD2. CDR1 is MNHEY and CDR2 is SVGAGI in the germline V gene. The CDR3 spans 14 residues. Trimming at V came to 2 bases and at J to 5 bases, leaving 6 bases not matched to a gene. The CDR3 coding sequence is TGTGCCAGCAGTTACGGGGGACTACCGAACGAGCAGTACTTC. This encodes CASSYGGLPNEQYF.

The gene calls are TRBV2 and TRBJ2-2; the match to TRBD2 covers 13 bases. J lost 2 bases, V lost 6 bases, and 3 bases had no gene match. This CDR3 is 16 amino acids long. CDR1 is SNHLY, CDR2 FYNNEI, per germline. The CDR3 DNA reads as TGTGCCAGCAGCCGGACTAGCGGGAGTAACACCGGGGAGCTGTTTTTT. This codes for CASSRTSGSNTGELFF.

The J gene is TRBJ2-1, the V gene TRBV5-1, with D perhaps TRBD1 (6 bases). Germline-derived CDR1 and CDR2 are SGHRS and YFSETQ. V was pared by 0 bases and J by 4 bases, with 11 bases between. This CDR3 region has 15 residues. Here the CDR3 DNA reads TGCGCCAGCAGCTTGGAAGTTGGACAGTACAATGAGCAGTTCTTC. Protein sequence: CASSLEVGQYNEQFF.

This clone was counted between two and nine times. The rearrangement links TRBV2 to TRBJ2-6; 12 nucleotides align to TRBD2. CDR3 length equals 20 residues. Germline-derived CDR1 and CDR2 are SNHLY and FYNNEI. Trimming at V came to 6 bases and at J to 2 bases, leaving 14 bases not matched to a gene. The CDR3 sequence is CASSHSSGRGSAAGANVLTF. In DNA, the CDR3 is TGTGCCAGCAGCCATTCTAGCGGGAGGGGGTCAGCGGCTGGGGCCAACGTCCTGACTTTC. Supplemented by reference TRBV2 and TRBJ2-6, the full variable domain reads EPEVTQTPSHQVTQMGQEVILRCVPISNHLYFYWYRQILGQKVEFLVSFYNNEISEKSEIFDDQFSVERPDGSNFTLKIRSTKLEDSAMYFCASSHSSGRGSAAGANVLTFGAGSRLTVL.

The chain links TRBV7-2 to TRBJ2-7; TRBD2 agrees at 11 bases. With 5 bases clipped from V and 1 base from J, the junction kept 16 bases outside the gene matches. Germline V CDR1 and CDR2: SGHTA, FQGNSA. CDR3 length: 19 amino acids. CDR3 nucleotide sequence: TGTGCCAGCAGCCTTAGTCGGGGAAAGGGACTAGCGGTGTCCTACGAGCAGTACTTC. This gives the protein CASSLSRGKGLAVSYEQYF. The full variable domain, with the rest looked up from reference TRBV7-2 and TRBJ2-7, is GAGVSQSPSNKVTEKGKDVELRCDPISGHTALYWYRQSLGQGLEFLIYFQGNSAPDKSGLPSDRFSAERTGGSVSTLTIQRTQQEDSAVYLCASSLSRGKGLAVSYEQYFGPGTRLTVT.

The table lists this clone with a few counts. V gene TRBV6-4 combines with J gene TRBJ2-2, with 9 bases aligning to TRBD1. The CDR3 is made up of 16 amino acids. Losses at the gene ends were 3 bases for V and 3 bases for J; bases not matched to a gene: 5. CDR1 MRHNA and CDR2 SNTAGT come from the germline V gene. CDR3 region: CASSDTGGSDTGELFF. The DNA of the CDR3 is TGTGCCAGCAGTGATACAGGGGGCTCGGACACCGGGGAGCTGTTTTTT.

The genes are TRBV6-5 and TRBJ1-1; D remains ambiguous. V lost 0 bases, J lost 11 bases, and 7 bases lay in between. The V gene's germline CDR1 is MNHEY and CDR2 SVGAGI. The CDR3 runs to 11 residues. The CDR3 DNA is TGTGCCAGCAGTTACTCGAACTCGGCTTTCTTT. The encoded protein is CASSYSNSAFF.

This chain connects TRBV6-1 to TRBJ1-2; 9 bases fit TRBD1. The CDR3 runs 13 residues. Germline CDR1 reads MNHNS; CDR2 reads SASEGT. The J segment lost 5 bases and the V segment lost 5 bases, leaving 3 bases of the junction unmatched. CDR3 sequence: CASSRDRAYGYTF. In DNA, the CDR3 is TGTGCCAGCAGTCGGGACAGGGCGTATGGCTACACCTTC.

This chain connects TRBV25-1 to TRBJ2-7, with 11 nucleotides matching TRBD1. Unmatched junction bases numbered 8, after V lost 6 bases and J lost 7 bases. Looked up from germline, CDR1 is MGHDK and CDR2 is SYGVNS. CDR3 length: 14 amino acids. CDR3 coding DNA: TGTGCCAGCAGCAAGCTTGGGACAGGGGGAGAGCAGTACTTC. It is translated as CASSKLGTGGEQYF.

CDR3 residues: CASSRRGTGRDQPQHF. CDR3 coding DNA: TGTGCCAGCAGCCGTCGGGGTACCGGCCGGGATCAGCCCCAGCATTTT. This chain connects TRBV5-6 to TRBJ1-5; D unresolved. Trimming removed 4 bases at V and 5 bases at J, with 19 bases between. The CDR3 runs 16 residues. Germline CDR1 and CDR2: SGHDT and YYEEEE.

The rearrangement links TRBV7-8 to TRBJ1-4; 8 nucleotides line up with TRBD1. With V trimmed by 5 bases and J by 7 bases, 6 bases remained unmatched. This CDR3 is built from 14 residues. Germline CDR1 reads SGHVS; CDR2 reads FQNEAQ. CDR3 sequence: CASSLGGTGEKLFF. CDR3 coding DNA: TGTGCCAGCAGCCTGGGGGGGACAGGTGAAAAACTGTTTTTT.

In this sample, this clone turned up many times. The chain couples TRBV28 to TRBJ2-7; 8 nucleotides align to TRBD2. Losses at the gene ends were 11 bases for V and 1 base for J; bases not matched to a gene: 10. This CDR3 comprises 14 residues. In germline, CDR1 is MDHEN, CDR2 SYDVKM. The CDR3 loop reads CAVTGGGGSYEQYF. In nucleotides, the CDR3 is TGTGCCGTTACTGGGGGCGGGGGGTCCTACGAGCAGTACTTC.

The rearrangement uses TRBV7-9 and TRBJ1-2; a weak D match, TRBD1 (6 bases). CDR3 size: 15 residues. V gave up 6 bases and J gave up 6 bases, with 20 bases separating them. From germline, CDR1 is SEHNR and CDR2 FQNEAQ (reference sequence). The CDR3 loop is CASRGQGLTLHGYTF. The CDR3 DNA is TGTGCCAGCAGAGGTCAGGGGCTAACCCTTCATGGCTACACCTTC.

The V call is TRBV19, the J call TRBJ2-2; 9 bases match TRBD1. The CDR3 is made up of 15 amino acids. Germline CDR1 is LNHDA and CDR2 is SQIVND (reference sequence). With 7 bases clipped from V and 3 bases from J, the junction kept 6 bases outside the gene matches. Here the CDR3 DNA reads TGTGCCAGTACCCTAGGACAGGGGTACACCGGGGAGCTGTTTTTT. This sequence encodes CASTLGQGYTGELFF.

The gene calls are TRBV19 and TRBJ2-3, with 7 bases identical to TRBD2. Germline V CDR1 and CDR2: LNHDA, SQIVND (reference sequence). Trimming took 5 bases from V and 0 from J; bases not matched to a gene: 5. The CDR3 extends over 15 amino acids. This CDR3 is CASSQRDGSTDTQYF. The CDR3 coding sequence is TGTGCCAGTAGTCAGCGGGACGGCAGCACAGATACGCAGTATTTT.

In this sample, this clone turned up a few times. The chain uses TRBV5-4 and TRBJ2-2, with 9 bases that match TRBD1. Germline CDR1 and CDR2: SGHNT and YYREEE (reference sequence). Germline trimming cut 4 bases from V and 1 base from J; bases unmatched to any gene: 2. The CDR3 consists of 15 residues. The DNA of the CDR3 is TGTGCCAGCAGCGCGGGACAGGGGAACACCGGGGAGCTGTTTTTT. Protein product: CASSAGQGNTGELFF.

V and J are TRBV15 and TRBJ2-2; 7 nucleotides match TRBD1. V was clipped by 0 bases and J by 4 bases; unmatched bases: 5. The CDR3 is 16 residues long. Germline V gene sequence: CDR1 LNHNV, CDR2 YYDKDF (reference sequence). The CDR3 region is CATSRDRTGITGELFF. CDR3 coding DNA: TGTGCCACCAGCAGAGATCGGACAGGCATCACCGGGGAGCTGTTTTTT.

The CDR3 loop reads CASTFPGQGVYEQYF. The CDR3, as DNA: TGTGCCAGCACCTTTCCGGGACAGGGCGTGTACGAGCAGTACTTC. This sequence joins TRBV7-8 and TRBJ2-7, with 9 bases identical to TRBD1. The V gene end was trimmed by 7 bases and the J gene end by 4 bases; junction bases not matched to a gene: 11. This CDR3 is 15 amino acids long. Per germline, CDR1 SGHVS and CDR2 FQNEAQ.

The V and J genes are TRBV4-3 and TRBJ2-5; a weak D match, TRBD2 (6 bases). Germline V lookup: CDR1 LGHNA, CDR2 YSLEER. CDR3 length: 16 amino acids. V was clipped by 4 bases and J by 5 bases, with 20 bases between them. CDR3 nucleotides: TGCGCCAGCAGCCCGAGGGGTCGGGAGCCTGGGGAGACCCAGTACTTC. It yields the protein CASSPRGREPGETQYF.

The chain employs TRBV7-9 and TRBJ2-2; 9 bases align to TRBD2. The CDR3 spans 17 residues. The ends lost 1 base at V and 6 bases at J; junction bases unmatched: 9. CDR1 and CDR2 from the germline V gene are SEHNR and FQNEAQ (reference sequence). The CDR3 region has the DNA TGTGCCAGCAGCTTAGACGGTAGCGGGAGTAGTCCCGGGGAGCTGTTTTTT. Residues: CASSLDGSGSSPGELFF.